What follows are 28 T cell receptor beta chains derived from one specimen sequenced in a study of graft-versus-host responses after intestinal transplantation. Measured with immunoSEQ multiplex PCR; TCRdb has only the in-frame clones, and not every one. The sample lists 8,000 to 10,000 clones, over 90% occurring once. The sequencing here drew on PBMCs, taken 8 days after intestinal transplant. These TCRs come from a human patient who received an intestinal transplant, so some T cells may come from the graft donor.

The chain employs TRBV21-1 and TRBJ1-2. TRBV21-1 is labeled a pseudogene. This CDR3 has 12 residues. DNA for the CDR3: TGTGCCAGCAGCATACGTGGTGGTGGCTACACCTTC. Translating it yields CASSIRGGGYTF.

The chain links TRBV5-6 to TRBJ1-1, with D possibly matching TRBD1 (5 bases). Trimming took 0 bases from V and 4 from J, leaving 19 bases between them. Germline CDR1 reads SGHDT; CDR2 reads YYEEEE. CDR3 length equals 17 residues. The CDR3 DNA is TGTGCCAGCAGCTTGGGGCCCGGGACGGGGGATAGCACTGAAGCTTTCTTT. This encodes CASSLGPGTGDSTEAFF.

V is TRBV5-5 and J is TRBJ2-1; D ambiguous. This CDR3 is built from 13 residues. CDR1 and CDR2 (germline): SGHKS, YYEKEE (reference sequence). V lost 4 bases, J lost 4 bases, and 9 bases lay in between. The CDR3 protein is CASSRVNYNEQFF. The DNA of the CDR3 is TGTGCCAGCAGCAGGGTCAATTACAATGAGCAGTTCTTC.

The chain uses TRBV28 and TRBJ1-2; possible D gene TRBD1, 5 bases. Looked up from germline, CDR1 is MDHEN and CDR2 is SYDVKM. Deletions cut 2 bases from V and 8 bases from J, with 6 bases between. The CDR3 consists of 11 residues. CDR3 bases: TGTGCCAGCAGTTTAGGGGGAGGCTACACCTTC. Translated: CASSLGGGYTF.

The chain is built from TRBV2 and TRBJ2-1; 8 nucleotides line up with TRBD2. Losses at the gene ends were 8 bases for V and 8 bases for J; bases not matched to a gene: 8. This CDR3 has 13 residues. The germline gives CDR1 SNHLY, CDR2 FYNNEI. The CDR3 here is CASVRGGWDEQFF. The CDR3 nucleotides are TGTGCCAGCGTTCGCGGGGGGTGGGATGAGCAGTTCTTC.

CDR3 in amino acids: CASSVDRVQTGELFF. In nucleotides, the CDR3 is TGCGCCAGCAGCGTCGACAGGGTGCAGACCGGGGAGCTGTTTTTT. This chain uses TRBV5-1 with TRBJ2-2, with 7 bases matching TRBD1. The CDR3 covers 15 residues. V dropped 4 bases and J dropped 5; count of bases not matched to a gene: 8. Germline lookup yields CDR1 SGHRS and CDR2 YFSETQ. Together with reference TRBV5-1 and TRBJ2-2, the CDR3 gives the full variable domain: KAGVTQTPRYLIKTRGQQVTLSCSPISGHRSVSWYQQTPGQGLQFLFEYFSETQRNKGNFPGRFSGRQFSNSRSEMNVSTLELGDSALYLCASSVDRVQTGELFFGEGSRLTVL.

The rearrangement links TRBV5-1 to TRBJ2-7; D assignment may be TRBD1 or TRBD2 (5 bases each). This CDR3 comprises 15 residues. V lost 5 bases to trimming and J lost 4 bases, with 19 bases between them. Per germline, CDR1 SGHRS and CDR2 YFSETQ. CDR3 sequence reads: CASRVITGLGYEQYF. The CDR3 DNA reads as TGCGCCAGCAGGGTAATTACGGGGCTGGGTTACGAGCAGTACTTC.

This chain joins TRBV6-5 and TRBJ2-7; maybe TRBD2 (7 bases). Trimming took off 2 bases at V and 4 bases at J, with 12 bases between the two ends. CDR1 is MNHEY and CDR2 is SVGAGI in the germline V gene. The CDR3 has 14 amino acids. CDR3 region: CASSYGGGGYEQYF. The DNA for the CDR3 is TGTGCCAGCAGTTACGGAGGGGGAGGGTACGAGCAGTACTTC.

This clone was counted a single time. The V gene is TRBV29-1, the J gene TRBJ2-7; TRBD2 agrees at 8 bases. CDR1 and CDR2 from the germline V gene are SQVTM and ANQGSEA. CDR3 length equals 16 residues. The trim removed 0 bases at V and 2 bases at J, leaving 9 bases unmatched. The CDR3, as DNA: TGCAGCGTTGAAGATGAGGCTAGCGGGTTAGCCTACGAGCAGTACTTC. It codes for CSVEDEASGLAYEQYF.

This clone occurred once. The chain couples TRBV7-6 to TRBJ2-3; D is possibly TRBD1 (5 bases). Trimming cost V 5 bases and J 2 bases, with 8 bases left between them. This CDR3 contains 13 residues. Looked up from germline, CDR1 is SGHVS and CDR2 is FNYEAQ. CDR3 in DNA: TGTGCCAGCAGCCCCGGACACACAGATACGCAGTATTTT. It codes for CASSPGHTDTQYF.

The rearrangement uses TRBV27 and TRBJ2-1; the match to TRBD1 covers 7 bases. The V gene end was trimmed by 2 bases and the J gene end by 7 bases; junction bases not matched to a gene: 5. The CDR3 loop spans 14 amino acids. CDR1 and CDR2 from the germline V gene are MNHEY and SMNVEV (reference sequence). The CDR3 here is CASSLTRGSNEQFF. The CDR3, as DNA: TGTGCCAGCAGTTTAACCAGGGGGTCGAATGAGCAGTTCTTC.

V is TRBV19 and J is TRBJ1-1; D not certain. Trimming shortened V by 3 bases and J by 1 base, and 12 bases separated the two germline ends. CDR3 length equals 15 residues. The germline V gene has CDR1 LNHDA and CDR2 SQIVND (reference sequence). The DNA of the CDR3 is TGTGCCAGTAGTATTACGGGAAGCTCGAACACTGAAGCTTTCTTT. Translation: CASSITGSSNTEAFF. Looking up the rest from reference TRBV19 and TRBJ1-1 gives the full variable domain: DGGITQSPKYLFRKEGQNVTLSCEQNLNHDAMYWYRQDPGQGLRLIYYSQIVNDFQKGDIAEGYSVSREKKESFPLTVTSAQKNPTAFYLCASSITGSSNTEAFFGQGTRLTVV.

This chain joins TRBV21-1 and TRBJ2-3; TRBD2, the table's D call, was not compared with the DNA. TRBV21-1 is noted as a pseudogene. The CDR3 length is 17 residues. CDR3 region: CASSRYPSGGFTDTQYF. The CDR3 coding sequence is TGTGCCAGCAGCAGGTACCCCAGCGGGGGGTTCACAGATACGCAGTATTTT.

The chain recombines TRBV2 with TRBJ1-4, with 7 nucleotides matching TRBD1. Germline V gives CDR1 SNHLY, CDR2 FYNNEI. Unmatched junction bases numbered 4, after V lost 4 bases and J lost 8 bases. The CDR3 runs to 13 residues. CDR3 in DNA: TGTGCCAGCAGTGTCAACAGGGGAGAAAAACTGTTTTTT. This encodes CASSVNRGEKLFF.

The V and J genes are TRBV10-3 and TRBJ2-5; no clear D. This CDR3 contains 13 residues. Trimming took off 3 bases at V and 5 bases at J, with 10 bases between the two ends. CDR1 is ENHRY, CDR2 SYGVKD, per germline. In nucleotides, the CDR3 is TGTGCCATCAGTGACCCCCGTTCGGAGACCCAGTACTTC. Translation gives CAISDPRSETQYF.

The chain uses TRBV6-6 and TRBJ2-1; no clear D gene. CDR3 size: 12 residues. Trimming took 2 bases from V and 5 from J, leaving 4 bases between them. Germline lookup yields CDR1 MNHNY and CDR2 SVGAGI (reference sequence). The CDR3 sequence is CASSYGNNEQFF. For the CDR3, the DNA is TGTGCCAGCAGTTACGGAAACAATGAGCAGTTCTTC.

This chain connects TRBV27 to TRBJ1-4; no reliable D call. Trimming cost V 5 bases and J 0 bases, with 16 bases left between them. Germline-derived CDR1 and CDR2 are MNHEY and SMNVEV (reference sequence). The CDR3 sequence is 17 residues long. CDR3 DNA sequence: TGTGCCAGCAGTACCTCGAGTACTTCTGCAACTAATGAAAAACTGTTTTTT. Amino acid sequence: CASSTSSTSATNEKLFF.

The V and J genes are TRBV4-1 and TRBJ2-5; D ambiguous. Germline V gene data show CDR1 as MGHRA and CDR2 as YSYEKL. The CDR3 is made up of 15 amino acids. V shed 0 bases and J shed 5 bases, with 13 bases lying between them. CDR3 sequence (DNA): TGCGCCAGCAGCCAAGATCACCGGCCCAGCGAGACCCAGTACTTC. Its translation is CASSQDHRPSETQYF.

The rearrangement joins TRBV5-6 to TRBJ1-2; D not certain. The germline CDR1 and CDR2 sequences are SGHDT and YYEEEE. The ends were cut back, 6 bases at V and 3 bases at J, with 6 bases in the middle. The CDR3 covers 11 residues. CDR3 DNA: TGTGCCAGCACCGGGGACTATGGCTACACCTTC. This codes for CASTGDYGYTF.

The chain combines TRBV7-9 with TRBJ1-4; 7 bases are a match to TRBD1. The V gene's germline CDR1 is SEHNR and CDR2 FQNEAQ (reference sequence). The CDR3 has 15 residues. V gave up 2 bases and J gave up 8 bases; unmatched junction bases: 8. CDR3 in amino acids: CASSLIDRVGEKLFF. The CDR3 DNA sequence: TGTGCCAGCAGCTTAATTGACAGGGTCGGGGAAAAACTGTTTTTT.

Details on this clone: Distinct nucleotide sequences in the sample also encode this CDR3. For the CDR3, the DNA is TGCGCCAGCAGCCAAGCAGGAGGTGGGTCACCCCTCCACTTT. Protein product: CASSQAGGGSPLHF. V usage is TRBV4-1 and J usage is TRBJ1-6, with no clear D. This CDR3 comprises 14 residues. V lost 1 base to trimming and J lost 10 bases, with 11 bases between them. Germline lookup yields CDR1 MGHRA and CDR2 YSYEKL.

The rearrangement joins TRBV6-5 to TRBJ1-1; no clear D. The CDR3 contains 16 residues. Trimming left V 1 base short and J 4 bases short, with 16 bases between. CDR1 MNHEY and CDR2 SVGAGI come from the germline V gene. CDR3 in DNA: TGTGCCAGCAGTTACTTTCGGGGAATCGGTGGCACTGAAGCTTTCTTT. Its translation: CASSYFRGIGGTEAFF.

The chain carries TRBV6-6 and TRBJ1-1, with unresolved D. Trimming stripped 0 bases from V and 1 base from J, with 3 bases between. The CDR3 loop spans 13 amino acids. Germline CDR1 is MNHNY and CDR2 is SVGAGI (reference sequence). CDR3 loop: CASSYSQNTEAFF. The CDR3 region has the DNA TGTGCCAGCAGTTACTCTCAGAACACTGAAGCTTTCTTT.

The CDR3 reads CASSYSGTYNEQFF. For the CDR3, the DNA is TGCGCCAGCAGCTATAGCGGGACCTACAATGAGCAGTTCTTC. The gene calls are TRBV4-1 and TRBJ2-1; TRBD2 matches at 8 bases. V was pared by 5 bases and J by 2 bases, with 2 bases of the junction left unmatched. There are 14 residues in the CDR3. Per the germline V gene, CDR1 is MGHRA and CDR2 is YSYEKL.

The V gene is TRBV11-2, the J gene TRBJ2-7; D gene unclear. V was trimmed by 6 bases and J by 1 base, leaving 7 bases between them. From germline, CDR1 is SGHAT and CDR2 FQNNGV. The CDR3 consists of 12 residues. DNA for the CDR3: TGTGCCAGCAGTAAGAAGTCCTACGAGCAGTACTTC. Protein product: CASSKKSYEQYF.

CDR3 in amino acids: CASSFTGTNTEAFF. The CDR3 region has the DNA TGTGCCAGCAGTTTCACAGGGACGAACACTGAAGCTTTCTTT. The V call is TRBV27, the J call TRBJ1-1; D perhaps matches TRBD1 (6 bases). This CDR3 region has 14 residues. Looked up from germline, CDR1 is MNHEY and CDR2 is SMNVEV (reference sequence). V lost 3 bases and J lost 1, with 9 bases in between.

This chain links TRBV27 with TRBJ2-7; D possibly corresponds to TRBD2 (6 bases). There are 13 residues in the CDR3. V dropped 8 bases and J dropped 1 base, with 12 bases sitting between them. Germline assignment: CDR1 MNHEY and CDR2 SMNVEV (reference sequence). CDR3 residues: CASGRQISYEQYF. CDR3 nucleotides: TGTGCCAGCGGGAGGCAGATTTCCTACGAGCAGTACTTC.

In DNA form, the CDR3 reads TGTGCCAGCAGTCGACTAGCGGGGGGCTACAATGAGCAGTTCTTC. This translates into CASSRLAGGYNEQFF. The chain links TRBV6-5 to TRBJ2-1; 13 bases agree with TRBD2. With 5 bases clipped from V and 3 bases from J, the junction kept 1 base outside the gene matches. Germline V gene lookup returns CDR1 MNHEY and CDR2 SVGAGI. The CDR3 spans 15 residues.